The sequence of this T cell receptor beta chain was determined in a study of OX40 agonist ivuxolimab in advanced cancers. V lost 0 bases, J lost 3 bases, and 9 bases lay in between. The germline V gene encodes CDR1 LNHNV and CDR2 YYDKDF (reference sequence). The length of the CDR3 is 15 residues. Study outcomes and limitations: In CD8+ T cells, expanded clones were on average more numerous than in CD4+.

Generated by immunoSEQ multiplex PCR, the TCRdb table keeps only in-frame clones and is missing some. The profile shows about 31,000 clones, around nine tenths of them singletons. Comment on this clone: Its cognate antigen is unknown.

This rearrangement joins TRBV15 to TRBJ1-3; perhaps TRBD1 as D (5 bases). The material sequenced was CD4+ or CD8+ T cells sorted from blood, taken in a trial of the OX40 agonist ivuxolimab. The sequence derives from an adult with an advanced solid tumor such as melanoma, head and neck, liver or kidney cancer. The CDR3 loop reads CATSREQGVGNTIYF. CDR3 in DNA: TGTGCCACCAGCAGAGAGCAGGGTGTTGGAAACACCATATATTTT. The complete variable domain, with remaining parts taken from reference TRBV15 and TRBJ1-3, reads DAMVIQNPRYQVTQFGKPVTLSCSQTLNHNVMYWYQQKSSQAPKLLFHYYDKDFNNEADTPDNFQSRRPNTSFCFLDIRSPGLGDTAMYLCATSREQGVGNTIYFGEGSWLTVV.